The next 29 T cell receptor beta chains were all read from a single sample in a study of blood T cell repertoires in COVID-19 (dated by TCRdb to 2018 to 2020). Library method: the immunoSEQ multiplex PCR assay. Not all clones reach the TCRdb copy of this immuneACCESS table, which keeps in-frame sequences only. Checked studies attribute under half of the gap to unresolved V genes and leave the rest unexplained. The sample table contains 300,000 to 350,000 clones; only one count was recorded for nearly 90% of them. Approximately 4% of the sample is held by the ten biggest clonotypes. Source material: PBMCs or T cells enriched from blood (not recorded which). The receptors stem from a woman younger than 30 with acute COVID-19.

The table lists this clone with a count of one. The chain links TRBV6-5 to TRBJ1-2, with a tentative D call TRBD1 (6 bases). CDR1 MNHEY and CDR2 SVGAGI come from the germline V gene. Trimming stripped 2 bases from V and 4 bases from J, with 14 bases between. CDR3 size: 15 residues. Written as DNA, the CDR3 is TGTGCCAGCAGTTACGATAGAGGGGGGGGCTATGGCTACACCTTC. Translated, it gives CASSYDRGGGYGYTF.

This rearrangement joins TRBV5-1 to TRBJ2-3; TRBD2 matches at 7 bases. The CDR3 is 16 residues long. Germline trimming cut 2 bases from V and 3 bases from J; bases unmatched to any gene: 9. Germline V lookup: CDR1 SGHRS, CDR2 YFSETQ. The CDR3 sequence is CASSFQRTSRTDTQYF. Here the CDR3 DNA reads TGCGCCAGCAGCTTCCAACGGACTAGTCGTACAGATACGCAGTATTTT.

The chain is built from TRBV11-3 and TRBJ1-2, with 7 bases fitting TRBD1. CDR1 is SGHNT and CDR2 is YENEEA in the germline V gene. V was pared by 6 bases and J by 7 bases, with 11 bases of the junction left unmatched. The CDR3 spans 14 residues. CDR3 nucleotide sequence: TGTGCCAGCAGACGGACAGGCGGTGCCTCTGGCTACACCTTC. This codes for CASRRTGGASGYTF. Variable domain in full (rest from reference TRBV11-3 and TRBJ1-2): EAGVVQSPRYKIIEKKQPVAFWCNPISGHNTLYWYLQNLGQGPELLIRYENEEAVDDSQLPKDRFSAERLKGVDSTLKIQPAELGDSAVYLCASRRTGGASGYTFGSGTRLTVV.

The chain couples TRBV5-4 to TRBJ2-3; D remains unclear. This CDR3 has 15 residues. Between the trimmed V and J ends, which lost 3 bases and 5 bases, there was a span of 16 bases. Germline CDR1 and CDR2: SGHNT and YYREEE (reference sequence). As DNA, the CDR3 is TGTGCCAGCAGCTCCCGTGGCTTGATTGAAGATACGCAGTATTTT. It is translated as CASSSRGLIEDTQYF.

The gene calls are TRBV9 and TRBJ1-5; D gene ambiguous. Germline V gives CDR1 SGDLS, CDR2 YYNGEE. CDR3 length equals 13 residues. The V gene lost 7 bases and the J gene lost 6 bases, with 14 bases spanning the gap. The CDR3 region has the DNA TGTGCCAGCTCGAAGAGGGAGGGTCAGCCCCAGCATTTT. Amino acids: CASSKREGQPQHF.

This clone has just a few counts. The chain carries TRBV19 and TRBJ2-5, with TRBD1 matching over 8 bases. J lost 6 bases, V lost 9 bases, and 9 bases had no gene match. The CDR3 is 13 amino acids. Germline assignment: CDR1 LNHDA and CDR2 SQIVND (reference sequence). The CDR3 bases are TGTGCCAGCTCGCAGGGGGCGGGGAAGACCCAGTACTTC. This translates into CASSQGAGKTQYF.

The gene calls are TRBV28 and TRBJ1-2; D remains unclear. V shed 7 bases and J shed 3 bases, with 12 bases lying between them. Germline V gene lookup returns CDR1 MDHEN and CDR2 SYDVKM. The CDR3 runs 13 residues. The CDR3: CASTGPGDYGYTF. In DNA, the CDR3 is TGTGCCAGCACCGGGCCCGGGGACTATGGCTACACCTTC.

Remarks on this clone: The CDR3 end shows no conserved phenylalanine or tryptophan, and so a read error is likely. V and J are TRBV6-6 and TRBJ1-6, with TRBD1 matching over 7 bases. The CDR3 extends over 17 amino acids. CDR1 is MNHNY, CDR2 SVGAGI, per germline (reference sequence). The ends lost 5 bases at V and 7 bases at J; junction bases unmatched: 14. CDR3: CASSRSRWDSKNSPLHL. The CDR3 DNA is TGTGCCAGCAGTCGAAGTCGCTGGGACAGCAAAAATTCACCCCTCCACCTT.

The V call is TRBV5-1, the J call TRBJ2-7; the D gene is possibly TRBD2 (5 bases). The germline V gene has CDR1 SGHRS and CDR2 YFSETQ. V dropped 4 bases and J dropped 6 bases, with 14 bases sitting between them. The length of the CDR3 is 13 residues. The CDR3, as DNA: TGCGCCAGCAGCCCCTTTGGAGAGGGCGAGCAGTACTTC. Amino acids: CASSPFGEGEQYF.

This rearrangement joins TRBV12-3 or TRBV12-4 to TRBJ1-1; D is uncertain. The CDR3 extends over 13 amino acids. Trimming shortened V by 7 bases and J by 1 base, and 10 bases separated the two germline ends. The CDR3 region has the DNA TGTGCCAGCATTCCTCTCCCGAACACTGAAGCTTTCTTT. It is translated as CASIPLPNTEAFF.

The chain links TRBV5-6 to TRBJ2-3; 7 bases are shared with TRBD2. CDR3 length equals 17 residues. CDR1 is SGHDT, CDR2 YYEEEE, per germline. Germline trimming cut 2 bases from V and 6 bases from J; bases unmatched to any gene: 15. The CDR3 spells CASSFLVWRGGSDTQYF. CDR3 bases: TGTGCCAGCAGCTTTCTAGTATGGAGGGGCGGGAGCGATACGCAGTATTTT.

The chain combines TRBV28 with TRBJ2-1; 9 nucleotides align to TRBD2. Trimming cost V 3 bases and J 2 bases; bases outside gene matches: 5. This CDR3 contains 16 residues. Looked up from germline, CDR1 is MDHEN and CDR2 is SYDVKM. Here the CDR3 DNA reads TGTGCCAGCAGTTTTTTGCAGCGGGAGGCCTACAATGAGCAGTTCTTC. Protein sequence: CASSFLQREAYNEQFF.

The CDR3 bases are TGTGCCAGCAGTTATATGGACAGGTTTCTGAATAGCAATCAGCCCCAGCATTTT. This encodes CASSYMDRFLNSNQPQHF. This sequence joins TRBV28 and TRBJ1-5; TRBD1 matches 7 bases. After removal of 4 bases from V and 0 bases from J, the junction contained 12 bases not matched to a gene. The germline CDR1 and CDR2 sequences are MDHEN and SYDVKM. The CDR3 consists of 18 residues. Full variable domain (rest looked up from reference TRBV28 and TRBJ1-5): DVKVTQSSRYLVKRTGEKVFLECVQDMDHENMFWYRQDPGLGLRLIYFSYDVKMKEKGDIPEGYSVSREKKERFSLILESASTNQTSMYLCASSYMDRFLNSNQPQHFGDGTRLSIL.

The chain couples TRBV2 to TRBJ2-2, with no clear D. CDR1 and CDR2 from the germline V gene are SNHLY and FYNNEI. This CDR3 is built from 13 residues. V was trimmed by 5 bases and J by 4 bases, leaving 8 bases between them. The DNA for the CDR3 is TGTGCCAGCAGTCCGCTACCCACCGGGGAGCTGTTTTTT. Translating it yields CASSPLPTGELFF.

This sequence joins TRBV5-5 and TRBJ1-5; D remains unclear. This CDR3 has 14 amino acids. Between the trimmed V and J ends, which lost 0 bases and 11 bases, there was a span of 15 bases. Per the germline V gene, CDR1 is SGHKS and CDR2 is YYEKEE (reference sequence). The chain's CDR3 is CASSLDGLLVAQHF. Here the CDR3 DNA reads TGTGCCAGCAGCTTGGATGGCCTGCTTGTGGCCCAGCATTTT.

The chain links TRBV20-1 to TRBJ1-5; D may be TRBD1 (6 bases). Germline-derived CDR1 and CDR2 are DFQATT and SNEGSKA (reference sequence). The V end lost 3 bases, the J end lost 7 bases, and 22 bases lay between the germline ends. This CDR3 has 16 amino acids. As DNA, the CDR3 is TGCAGTGCTAGTTCCCCCCTGAGAGGGGGGGACCAGCCCCAGCATTTT. Translation: CSASSPLRGGDQPQHF.

J is TRBJ1-2 and V is TRBV7-3; D is unresolved. The CDR3 is 14 residues long. The germline V gene has CDR1 SGHTA and CDR2 FQGTGA. V was cut by 0 bases and J by 0 bases, with 5 bases left in between. CDR3 in DNA: TGTGCCAGCAGCTTAACGCAGACTAACTATGGCTACACCTTC. This gives the protein CASSLTQTNYGYTF.

The gene calls are TRBV7-9 and TRBJ2-6, with 9 bases matching TRBD2. This CDR3 spans 17 amino acids. Trimming removed 3 bases from V and 0 bases from J; junction bases left unmatched: 3. Germline CDR1 and CDR2: SEHNR and FQNEAQ (reference sequence). The CDR3 loop reads CASSFGTSPSGANVLTF. The CDR3 DNA reads TGTGCCAGCAGCTTTGGGACTAGCCCCTCTGGGGCCAACGTCCTGACTTTC.

The chain joins TRBV5-1 to TRBJ1-2; 7 nucleotides align to TRBD1. CDR1 and CDR2 from the germline V gene are SGHRS and YFSETQ. V gave up 5 bases and J gave up 9 bases; unmatched junction bases: 13. The CDR3 consists of 14 residues. The CDR3 sequence: CASRSGTAALSYTF. DNA for the CDR3: TGCGCCAGCAGATCCGGGACAGCCGCTCTTAGCTACACCTTC.

This rearrangement joins TRBV7-2 to TRBJ1-2; TRBD1 aligns across 8 bases. V gave up 4 bases and J gave up 7 bases; unmatched junction bases: 14. The length of the CDR3 is 16 residues. CDR1 and CDR2 from the germline V gene are SGHTA and FQGNSA. CDR3 bases: TGTGCCAGCAGCTCCCGGGCAGGGGGCGGTAAGACTGGCTACACCTTC. This codes for CASSSRAGGGKTGYTF.

The chain has TRBV2 and TRBJ2-7, with a possible D match to TRBD1 (5 bases). The V end was cut by 3 bases, the J end by 6 bases, with 21 bases between. In germline, CDR1 is SNHLY, CDR2 FYNNEI. This CDR3 has 16 amino acids. The CDR3 bases are TGTGCCAGCAGTGATCACGGCAGCAGGCTTAGGGGCGAGCAGTACTTC. Its protein is CASSDHGSRLRGEQYF.

The CDR3 loop reads CASSVQGAGGKLFF. DNA for the CDR3: TGTGCCAGCAGCGTACAGGGGGCCGGGGGAAAACTGTTTTTT. The gene calls are TRBV9 and TRBJ1-4; 8 bases are shared with TRBD1. After removal of 1 base from V and 10 bases from J, the junction contained 6 bases not matched to a gene. CDR3 length equals 14 residues. In germline, CDR1 is SGDLS, CDR2 YYNGEE.

The chain employs TRBV27 and TRBJ1-2; 11 bases are shared with TRBD1. Trimming cost V 5 bases and J 3 bases; bases outside gene matches: 2. This CDR3 is 14 amino acids long. The germline gives CDR1 MNHEY, CDR2 SMNVEV (reference sequence). The CDR3 here is CASSQGQGDYGYTF. In nucleotides, the CDR3 is TGTGCCAGCAGTCAGGGACAGGGGGACTATGGCTACACCTTC.

The V and J genes are TRBV4-2 and TRBJ1-6, with D perhaps TRBD1 (6 bases). This CDR3 region has 16 residues. With 0 bases removed from V and 9 bases from J, the gap between germline ends came to 15 bases. Germline V gives CDR1 LGHNA, CDR2 YNFKEQ. CDR3 amino acids: CASSQDAGARVSPLHF. The CDR3, as DNA: TGTGCCAGCAGCCAAGATGCGGGGGCGCGGGTTTCACCCCTCCACTTT.

The V call is TRBV27, the J call TRBJ2-7; perhaps TRBD2 as D (6 bases). The V and J ends lost 7 bases and 3 bases respectively, with 19 bases between them. Germline loops: CDR1 MNHEY, CDR2 SMNVEV (reference sequence). The CDR3 spans 15 residues. The CDR3 loop reads CASKLASGGGYEQYF. The CDR3 region has the DNA TGTGCCAGCAAATTAGCTAGTGGGGGAGGCTACGAGCAGTACTTC.

This clone came up a few times. The chain couples TRBV5-8 to TRBJ1-1, with TRBD1 identical over 7 bases. J was trimmed by 2 bases and V by 4 bases; bases with no gene match: 8. This CDR3 contains 15 residues. Per germline, CDR1 SGHTS and CDR2 YDEGEE. CDR3 amino acids: CASSTRQGANTEAFF. CDR3 nucleotide sequence: TGTGCCAGCAGCACCAGACAGGGAGCTAACACTGAAGCTTTCTTT.

V and J are TRBV11-3 and TRBJ1-1; D is unclear. Between the trimmed V and J ends, which lost 3 bases and 2 bases, there was a span of 7 bases. This CDR3 is built from 13 residues. Germline V gene sequence: CDR1 SGHNT, CDR2 YENEEA. The CDR3, as DNA: TGTGCCAGCAGCTTTTACAGTAACACTGAAGCTTTCTTT. Amino acid sequence: CASSFYSNTEAFF.

The V call is TRBV11-2, the J call TRBJ2-7; a weak D match, TRBD2 (7 bases). The CDR3 runs to 15 residues. Looked up from germline, CDR1 is SGHAT and CDR2 is FQNNGV. V was pared by 5 bases and J by 3 bases, with 17 bases between. The chain's CDR3 is CASSLNAGGHYEQYF. CDR3 nucleotide sequence: TGTGCCAGCAGCCTGAACGCCGGGGGGCACTACGAGCAGTACTTC.

J is TRBJ1-6 and V is TRBV5-1; no clear D. This CDR3 region has 12 residues. V was trimmed by 1 base and J by 7 bases, leaving 3 bases between them. Germline V lookup: CDR1 SGHRS, CDR2 YFSETQ. This CDR3 reads CASSLQNSPLHF. In DNA form, the CDR3 reads TGCGCCAGCAGCTTGCAGAATTCACCCCTCCACTTT. The variable domain in full, completed from reference TRBV5-1 and TRBJ1-6, reads KAGVTQTPRYLIKTRGQQVTLSCSPISGHRSVSWYQQTPGQGLQFLFEYFSETQRNKGNFPGRFSGRQFSNSRSEMNVSTLELGDSALYLCASSLQNSPLHFGNGTRLTVT.